This passage covers 8 T cell receptor beta chains from one sample sequenced in a study of T-cell reconstitution after alpha-beta-depleted transplantation in children. Researchers prepared the TCRbeta library using unique molecular identifiers, the study reports. TCRdb itself ran the PCR reads through MiXCR, one entry per CDR3 protein. The table records 640,000 or so distinct CDR3 sequences, about 15% of them present only once. The input for sequencing was PBMCs from the stem cell graft donor, taken from the stem cell graft. Receptors originate from a human donor who donated a stem cell graft to a child with acute myeloid leukemia.

The V and J genes are TRBV7-2 and TRBJ1-1; D unresolved. Germline loops: CDR1 SGHTA, CDR2 FQGNSA. V shed 2 bases and J shed 0 bases, with 10 bases lying between them. The CDR3 loop spans 15 amino acids. For the CDR3, the DNA is TGTGCCAGCAGCTTAACAGAATCACTGAACACTGAAGCTTTCTTT. It encodes CASSLTESLNTEAFF.

The CDR3 DNA reads as TGTGCCAGCAGCTTGAAGGGTGGGGACTACACCTTC. Translating it yields CASSLKGGDYTF. The chain uses TRBV5-5 and TRBJ1-2; no definite D call. The V end lost 1 base, the J end lost 10 bases, and 11 bases lay between the germline ends. Looked up from germline, CDR1 is SGHKS and CDR2 is YYEKEE (reference sequence). CDR3 length equals 12 residues.

This clonotype was detected many times. The genes are TRBV6-5 and TRBJ2-5; 9 nucleotides match TRBD1. CDR1 MNHEY and CDR2 SVGAGI come from the germline V gene. This CDR3 has 15 amino acids. Germline trimming cut 0 bases from V and 5 bases from J; bases unmatched to any gene: 4. The CDR3: CASSYSGTGQETQYF. CDR3 coding DNA: TGTGCCAGCAGTTACTCAGGGACAGGGCAGGAGACCCAGTACTTC.

The sample holds many counts of this clonotype. The chain has TRBV29-1 and TRBJ1-2; 8 nucleotides match TRBD1. Germline V gives CDR1 SQVTM, CDR2 ANQGSEA. The CDR3 loop spans 14 amino acids. The trim removed 7 bases at V and 3 bases at J, leaving 10 bases unmatched. This CDR3 reads CSAPAPGGDYGYTF. The DNA for the CDR3 is TGCAGCGCCCCTGCGCCAGGGGGCGACTATGGCTACACCTTC.

The sample holds a few counts of this clonotype. The chain links TRBV5-5 to TRBJ2-6; a weak D match, TRBD2 (7 bases). CDR1 and CDR2 from the germline V gene are SGHKS and YYEKEE (reference sequence). The CDR3 is 16 amino acids. V was pared by 6 bases and J by 4 bases, with 17 bases between. In nucleotides, the CDR3 is TGTGCCAGCACCCCTCCGGGGGGCAGAGGGGCCAACGTCCTGACTTTC. Translation gives CASTPPGGRGANVLTF.

This chain joins TRBV14 and TRBJ1-1; 8 bases match TRBD1. CDR1 and CDR2 (germline): SGHDN, FVKESK. This CDR3 is built from 15 residues. V lost 0 bases and J lost 5; bases outside the gene matches: 5. The DNA of the CDR3 is TGTGCCAGCAGCCAAGATCGGACAGGGCTTACTGAAGCTTTCTTT. Its protein product is CASSQDRTGLTEAFF. Based on the CDR3 plus reference TRBV14 and TRBJ1-1, the full variable domain is EAGVTQFPSHSVIEKGQTVTLRCDPISGHDNLYWYRRVMGKEIKFLLHFVKESKQDESGMPNNRFLAERTGGTYSTLKVQPAELEDSGVYFCASSQDRTGLTEAFFGQGTRLTVV.

In its sample, this clonotype was seen many times. The chain employs TRBV20-1 and TRBJ2-3; D could derive from TRBD1 or TRBD2 (5 bases each). The germline V and J ends were trimmed by 5 bases and 2 bases, with 14 bases remaining between them. The CDR3 totals 14 residues. Germline V gene sequence: CDR1 DFQATT, CDR2 SNEGSKA (reference sequence). The CDR3 DNA reads TGCAGTGCTCCGGGGCCTGATCCCACAGATACGCAGTATTTT. Translated: CSAPGPDPTDTQYF.

This clonotype was observed at least ten times. This chain links TRBV5-1 with TRBJ2-7; 8 nucleotides agree with TRBD1. The CDR3 runs 14 residues. Germline CDR1 and CDR2: SGHRS and YFSETQ. The trim removed 4 bases at V and 5 bases at J, leaving 8 bases unmatched. The CDR3 is CASSPWTGHNEQYV. For the CDR3, the DNA is TGCGCCAGCAGCCCATGGACAGGGCATAACGAGCAGTACGTC.